The 16 T cell receptor beta chains listed next were all sequenced from one sample in a study of blood T cell repertoires in COVID-19 (dated by TCRdb to 2018 to 2021). The library was built by means of the immunoSEQ multiplex PCR assay. TCRdb retrieved this table from immuneACCESS and kept in-frame rearrangements only. Not all clones are present; in checked studies, unresolved V genes account for under half, and no reason is known for the remainder. For this sample the table gives 150,000 to 200,000 clones, of which roughly nine tenths were detected only once. The ten largest clones add up to 5% of the sample. Material for sequencing was peripheral blood. All receptors derive from a human donor in a cohort sampled during active COVID-19.

The gene calls are TRBV12-3 or TRBV12-4 and TRBJ2-1; no clear D. The V and J ends lost 3 bases and 6 bases respectively, with 6 bases between them. The CDR3 runs 12 residues. The CDR3 DNA reads as TGTGCCAGCAGTTTGGCGGTCAATGAGCAGTTCTTC. Translating gives CASSLAVNEQFF.

In this sample, this clone turned up once. The chain has TRBV5-5 and TRBJ2-1; D perhaps matches TRBD1 (5 bases). CDR1 SGHKS and CDR2 YYEKEE come from the germline V gene (reference sequence). Deletions cut 1 base from V and 1 base from J, with 6 bases between. The CDR3 consists of 14 residues. CDR3 sequence reads: CASSLQGSYNEQFF. CDR3 nucleotide sequence: TGTGCCAGCAGCTTGCAGGGATCCTACAATGAGCAGTTCTTC.

This rearrangement joins TRBV5-6 to TRBJ2-7; the D is unclear. V was cut by 0 bases and J by 8 bases, with 21 bases left in between. This CDR3 comprises 16 residues. Germline values: CDR1 SGHDT, CDR2 YYEEEE. The CDR3 protein is CASSLGQDGKWYQQYF. CDR3 DNA: TGTGCCAGCAGCTTGGGGCAGGATGGAAAGTGGTACCAGCAGTACTTC.

The V call is TRBV5-1, the J call TRBJ1-1, with TRBD1 as a possible D gene (6 bases). This CDR3 is built from 14 residues. Germline V gene data show CDR1 as SGHRS and CDR2 as YFSETQ. Trimming removed 5 bases at V and 3 bases at J, with 14 bases between. CDR3 in DNA: TGCGCCAGCAGGGAAGGACAGAAATACACTGAAGCTTTCTTT. This gives the protein CASREGQKYTEAFF.

The count of this clone is one. The J gene is TRBJ2-5, the V gene TRBV7-9, with 9 bases aligning to TRBD2. This CDR3 is built from 16 residues. Looked up from germline, CDR1 is SEHNR and CDR2 is FQNEAQ (reference sequence). Germline trimming cut 5 bases from V and 5 bases from J; bases unmatched to any gene: 12. CDR3 loop: CASSPVPGLALETQYF. The CDR3 bases are TGTGCCAGCAGCCCCGTCCCTGGACTAGCGTTGGAGACCCAGTACTTC.

The chain employs TRBV5-4 and TRBJ2-7; TRBD2 agrees at 7 bases. The CDR3 consists of 14 residues. V gave up 3 bases and J gave up 3 bases; unmatched junction bases: 6. The germline V gene has CDR1 SGHNT and CDR2 YYREEE (reference sequence). DNA of the CDR3: TGTGCCAGCAGCTCTACTGGGAGGGTCTACGAGCAGTACTTC. Encoded protein: CASSSTGRVYEQYF.

The table lists this clone with a few counts. The chain joins TRBV7-7 to TRBJ2-7; D uncertain. The CDR3 extends over 13 amino acids. With 1 base removed from V and 3 bases from J, the gap between germline ends came to 7 bases. The germline gives CDR1 SSHAT, CDR2 FNYEAQ (reference sequence). The CDR3 region is CASSLVSGYEQYF. CDR3 sequence (DNA): TGTGCCAGCAGCTTAGTGTCAGGCTACGAGCAGTACTTC.

The CDR3 bases are TGCAGCGCCAGTATTAGCGGGAGCGACGAGCAGTACTTC. Its protein is CSASISGSDEQYF. The chain is built from TRBV29-1 and TRBJ2-7; TRBD2 aligns across 9 bases. Germline trimming cut 7 bases from V and 5 bases from J; bases unmatched to any gene: 9. This CDR3 spans 13 amino acids. Germline assignment: CDR1 SQVTM and CDR2 ANQGSEA.

The chain recombines TRBV29-1 with TRBJ1-2, with D perhaps matching TRBD1 (6 bases). V shed 6 bases and J shed 8 bases, with 19 bases lying between them. This CDR3 comprises 13 residues. Germline lookup yields CDR1 SQVTM and CDR2 ANQGSEA. Here the CDR3 DNA reads TGCAGCGTCCTAGCTGGGGGGGCGGGCGGCTACACCTTC. This encodes CSVLAGGAGGYTF.

This chain joins TRBV5-5 and TRBJ1-2, with 9 bases identical to TRBD1. Unmatched junction bases numbered 11, after V lost 4 bases and J lost 7 bases. CDR1 is SGHKS, CDR2 YYEKEE, per germline (reference sequence). The CDR3 is made up of 15 amino acids. CDR3 DNA sequence: TGTGCCAGCAGCGGGGGGACAGGGTGGAATGGTGGCTACACCTTC. Encoded protein: CASSGGTGWNGGYTF.

The V gene is TRBV27, the J gene TRBJ2-5; D call uncertain. The length of the CDR3 is 12 residues. V dropped 5 bases and J dropped 5 bases, with 9 bases sitting between them. The germline V gene encodes CDR1 MNHEY and CDR2 SMNVEV (reference sequence). The chain's CDR3 is CASSPNGETQYF. CDR3 nucleotide sequence: TGTGCCAGCAGTCCAAACGGGGAGACCCAGTACTTC.

The chain recombines TRBV6-5 with TRBJ1-6; a possible D gene is TRBD1 (6 bases). This CDR3 contains 15 residues. Between the trimmed V and J ends, which lost 6 bases and 2 bases, there was a span of 11 bases. The V gene's germline CDR1 is MNHEY and CDR2 SVGAGI. In nucleotides, the CDR3 is TGTGCCAGCAGCCCCCAGGGGCCCTATAATTCACCCCTCCACTTT. Translated: CASSPQGPYNSPLHF.

This clone appeared a single time. The V gene is TRBV6-6, the J gene TRBJ1-1, with 7 bases lining up with TRBD1. This CDR3 spans 14 amino acids. The ends lost 4 bases at V and 1 base at J; junction bases unmatched: 3. Germline CDR1 is MNHNY and CDR2 is SVGAGI (reference sequence). The CDR3 loop reads CASSLQGRNTEAFF. The CDR3 coding sequence is TGTGCCAGCAGTTTACAGGGGCGGAACACTGAAGCTTTCTTT.

The V call is TRBV7-2, the J call TRBJ2-7; 9 bases line up with TRBD2. Trimming took 4 bases from V and 2 from J; bases not matched to a gene: 3. Germline V lookup: CDR1 SGHTA, CDR2 FQGNSA. The CDR3 runs 14 residues. In nucleotides, the CDR3 is TGTGCCAGCAGCTCCCTAGCGGGGACCTACGAGCAGTACTTC. This gives the protein CASSSLAGTYEQYF.

The chain links TRBV5-4 to TRBJ2-7; perhaps TRBD2 as D (5 bases). This CDR3 contains 14 residues. V was trimmed by 3 bases and J by 3 bases, leaving 13 bases between them. Per germline, CDR1 SGHNT and CDR2 YYREEE (reference sequence). CDR3 bases: TGTGCCAGCAGCTCCGAGCGAGGGTACTACGAGCAGTACTTC. Encoded protein: CASSSERGYYEQYF. The entire variable domain, with the rest obtained from reference TRBV5-4 and TRBJ2-7, is as follows: ETGVTQSPTHLIKTRGQQVTLRCSSQSGHNTVSWYQQALGQGPQFIFQYYREEENGRGNFPPRFSGLQFPNYSSELNVNALELDDSALYLCASSSERGYYEQYFGPGTRLTVT.

J is TRBJ2-7 and V is TRBV15, with TRBD1 matching over 10 bases. The CDR3 totals 16 residues. From germline, CDR1 is LNHNV and CDR2 YYDKDF (reference sequence). With 3 bases clipped from V and 4 bases from J, the junction kept 9 bases outside the gene matches. The CDR3 DNA reads as TGTGCCACCAGCAGGGCAAAAGGGACAGGGGTATACGAGCAGTACTTC. Translation gives CATSRAKGTGVYEQYF.